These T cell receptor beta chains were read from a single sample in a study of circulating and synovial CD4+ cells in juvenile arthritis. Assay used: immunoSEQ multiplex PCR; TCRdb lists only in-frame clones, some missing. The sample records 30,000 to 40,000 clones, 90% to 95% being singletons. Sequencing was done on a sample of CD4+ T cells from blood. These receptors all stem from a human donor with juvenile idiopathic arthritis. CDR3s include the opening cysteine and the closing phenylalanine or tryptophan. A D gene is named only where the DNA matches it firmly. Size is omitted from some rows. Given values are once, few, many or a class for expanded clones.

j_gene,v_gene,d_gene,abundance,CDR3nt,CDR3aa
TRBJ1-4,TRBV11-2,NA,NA,TGTGCCAGCAGCGTACACCGGGGATACGATGAAAAACTGTTTTTT,CASSVHRGYDEKLFF
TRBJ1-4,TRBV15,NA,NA,TGTGCCACCAGCAGAAGCCAAGATGAAAAACTGTTTTTT,CATSRSQDEKLFF
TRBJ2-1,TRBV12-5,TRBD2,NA,TGTGCTAGTGGTTTGGCTTTAGCGGGAGGGCCGAATGAGCAGTTCTTC,CASGLALAGGPNEQFF
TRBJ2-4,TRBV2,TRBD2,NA,TGTGCCAGCCGGGAGAATCGGGCTAGCGGAGCCAAAAACATTCAGTACTTC,CASRENRASGAKNIQYF
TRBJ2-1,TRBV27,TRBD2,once,TGTGCCAGCAGTAGTCCTAGCGGGAGTGGCAATGAGCAGTTCTTC,CASSSPSGSGNEQFF
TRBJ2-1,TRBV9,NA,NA,TGTGCCAGCAGCCCCCAAAGCGGCTACGTCATTGAGCAGTTCTTC,CASSPQSGYVIEQFF
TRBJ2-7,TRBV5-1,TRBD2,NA,TGCGCCAGCAGCACTGGACTAGCGGGAGGTGAGCCCTACGAGCAGTACTTC,CASSTGLAGGEPYEQYF
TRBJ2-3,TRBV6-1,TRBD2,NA,TGTGCCAGCAGTGAGAGGACTAGCGGAAGCACAGATACGCAGTATTTT,CASSERTSGSTDTQYF
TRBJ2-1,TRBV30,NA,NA,TGTGCCTGGAGTCCCGGTAGGGCAGGGGCCTACAATGAGCAGTTCTTC,CAWSPGRAGAYNEQFF
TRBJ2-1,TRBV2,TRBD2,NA,TGTGCCAGCAGCGAAAATACTAGCGACCCTGAGCAGTTCTTC,CASSENTSDPEQFF
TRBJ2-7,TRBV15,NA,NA,TGTGCCACCAGCAGAAGGCCAGGGCCCAGCCAGCAGCAGTACTTC,CATSRRPGPSQQQYF
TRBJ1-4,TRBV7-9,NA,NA,TGTGCCAGCAGCGAAGCCCGGGAGCCCAATGAAAAACTGTTTTTT,CASSEAREPNEKLFF
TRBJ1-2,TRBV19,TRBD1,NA,TGTGCCAGTAGTAATCGGCAGGGGGGCTCAATTGGCTACACCTTC,CASSNRQGGSIGYTF
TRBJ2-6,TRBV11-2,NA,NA,TGTGCCAGCAGCTTAAATATCGGGGATGCAGGTGGGGCCAACGTCCTGACTTTC,CASSLNIGDAGGANVLTF
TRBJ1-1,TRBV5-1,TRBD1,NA,TGCGCCAGCAGCTTAAGAACAGGGGGAACTGAAGCTTTCTTT,CASSLRTGGTEAFF
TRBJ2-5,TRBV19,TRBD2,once,TGTGCCAGTAATAGCGGGGGGGGCCAAGAGACCCAGTACTTC,CASNSGGGQETQYF
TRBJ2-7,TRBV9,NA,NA,TGTGCCAGCAGCGTAATGGGCCCAGCCGAGCAGTACTTC,CASSVMGPAEQYF